This TCR beta chain was identified in a study of cytomegalovirus exposure and HLA in healthy donors. Overall study findings and caveats: Available immune exposure information was restricted to CMV serostatus only. Compared with the approximately 700-donor mean, an Asian-associated ancestry cluster reportedly had fewer N-insertions, according to a later analysis. The authors judged a highly shared variant cluster likely a sequencing artifact. Most of the TCR beta V segments (in an earlier analysis) were productive either about 87% or about 30% of the time.

The trim removed 4 bases at V and 5 bases at J, leaving 10 bases unmatched. The length of the CDR3 is 16 residues. Germline CDR1 and CDR2: SGHAT and FQDESV (reference sequence). A few counts support this clone. Its target is unknown. 60 Vbeta and 13 Jbeta primers were used in PCR. Sequencing used immunoSEQ multiplex PCR; TCRdb keeps in-frame clones, though not all of them. Among around 150,000 clones, roughly 80% were seen once, and the ten largest hold approximately 2%. This chain uses TRBV11-1 with TRBJ1-2, with 10 bases lining up with TRBD1. The sample consisted of PBMCs. The source is a female donor in good health and CMV-seronegative. CDR3 coding DNA: TGTGCCAGCAGCTCCCGACAGGGGGCCTTTAGTTATGGCTACACCTTC. As protein: CASSSRQGAFSYGYTF.